The 17 T cell receptor beta chains listed next were all sequenced from one sample in a study of regulatory T cells in long-lasting Graves disease. Relying on iRepertoire HTBI primers and Arm-PCR of CDR3 regions, the team built TCR beta libraries. A single record per CDR3 protein comes from TCRdb applying MiXCR to the multiplex PCR reads. Here the sample spans around 460,000 distinct CDR3 sequences, roughly 22% being singletons. The time point denotes: persistent/refractory GD, antithyroid drugs over 5 years with positive TRAb. RNA from PBMCs was the source of the TCR library. The specimen was peripheral blood mononuclear cells (PBMCs), collected when the disease was refractory, from a patient treated with antithyroid drugs. These receptor sequences come from a female donor with Graves disease.

The V gene is TRBV7-2, the J gene TRBJ1-3; the D is unclear. Germline CDR1 reads SGHTA; CDR2 reads FQGNSA. The CDR3 totals 14 residues. V was shortened by 5 bases and J by 2 bases, with 10 bases between the two germline ends. CDR3 nucleotides: TGTGCCAGCAGCCCCCCGGCCCCTGGAAACACCATATATTTT. This encodes CASSPPAPGNTIYF.

This clonotype was detected many times. The rearrangement links TRBV7-2 to TRBJ1-2; 9 bases are a match to TRBD1. CDR1 and CDR2 from the germline V gene are SGHTA and FQGNSA. J gave up 6 bases and V 6 bases, and 8 bases lay outside the gene matches. The CDR3 has 14 residues. In nucleotides, the CDR3 is TGTGCCAGCAGACCGACAGGGGGTGGGAATGGCTACACCTTC. This sequence encodes CASRPTGGGNGYTF.

V is TRBV20-1 and J is TRBJ2-3, with D possibly TRBD2 on 6 matching bases. CDR1 and CDR2 from the germline V gene are DFQATT and SNEGSKA (reference sequence). This CDR3 comprises 17 residues. Trimming took 2 bases from V and 0 from J, leaving 18 bases between them. The CDR3 DNA reads as TGCAGTGCTAGACCTATTAGCGGTTCGACTAGCACAGATACGCAGTATTTT. Amino acids: CSARPISGSTSTDTQYF.

This clonotype was counted between two and nine times. The CDR3 reads CASSLVAGATGELFF. CDR3 nucleotide sequence: TGTGCCAGCAGCTTAGTAGCGGGAGCCACCGGGGAGCTGTTTTTT. This sequence joins TRBV7-2 and TRBJ2-2; 9 bases are a match to TRBD2. In germline, CDR1 is SGHTA, CDR2 FQGNSA. The junction had 1 base not matched to a gene; V was cut back by 1 base and J by 4 bases. The CDR3 length is 15 residues.

The table lists this clonotype with many counts. This chain joins TRBV12-3 or TRBV12-4 and TRBJ2-7; 7 bases line up with TRBD2. The CDR3 has 16 residues. The junction had 7 bases not matched to a gene; V was cut back by 0 bases and J by 2 bases. As DNA, the CDR3 is TGTGCCAGCAGTTTAGCGCGAAGCGGGGCCACCTACGAGCAGTACTTC. Translating gives CASSLARSGATYEQYF.

This clonotype was detected only a few times. The J gene is TRBJ1-2, the V gene TRBV20-1; possibly TRBD1 for D (5 bases). CDR3 length: 15 residues. Germline V gene data show CDR1 as DFQATT and CDR2 as SNEGSKA (reference sequence). V was pared by 0 bases and J by 2 bases, with 13 bases between. The CDR3 DNA sequence: TGCAGTGCTAGAGAAATCCCCAGGGAAAACTATGGCTACACCTTC. This sequence encodes CSAREIPRENYGYTF.

This clonotype was seen many times. V is TRBV3-1 and J is TRBJ1-4; tentative D call: TRBD1 (6 bases). V was trimmed by 7 bases and J by 6 bases, leaving 9 bases between them. Germline CDR1 and CDR2: LGHDT and YNNKEL (reference sequence). The CDR3 totals 12 residues. CDR3 in DNA: TGTGCCAGCAATAGGGGGTATGAAAAACTGTTTTTT. Its protein is CASNRGYEKLFF.

This clonotype has only a few counts. V usage is TRBV28 and J usage is TRBJ2-7, with TRBD2 matching 8 bases. Trimming at V came to 3 bases and at J to 4 bases, leaving 8 bases not matched to a gene. The length of the CDR3 is 15 residues. Germline-derived CDR1 and CDR2 are MDHEN and SYDVKM. The CDR3 nucleotides are TGTGCCAGCAGTTTGCTGCGGGAGGACGGTTACGAGCAGTACTTC. Translating it yields CASSLLREDGYEQYF. Using reference TRBV28 and TRBJ2-7 for the parts outside the CDR3, the full variable domain is DVKVTQSSRYLVKRTGEKVFLECVQDMDHENMFWYRQDPGLGLRLIYFSYDVKMKEKGDIPEGYSVSREKKERFSLILESASTNQTSMYLCASSLLREDGYEQYFGPGTRLTVT.

This clonotype appeared many times. The chain recombines TRBV11-2 with TRBJ2-5; D possibly uses TRBD1 or TRBD2 (5 bases each). Germline V gene sequence: CDR1 SGHAT, CDR2 FQNNGV. This CDR3 comprises 14 residues. V lost 5 bases and J lost 5, with 15 bases in between. The CDR3: CASSPTRGWETQYF. Here the CDR3 DNA reads TGTGCCAGCAGCCCTACGAGGGGCTGGGAGACCCAGTACTTC.

This clonotype was recorded a few times. The chain has TRBV15 and TRBJ1-3; tentatively, D is TRBD1 (5 bases). The CDR3 length is 15 residues. V was clipped by 0 bases and J by 2 bases, with 8 bases between them. From germline, CDR1 is LNHNV and CDR2 YYDKDF (reference sequence). Here the CDR3 reads CATSRDGGAGNTIYF. The DNA for the CDR3 is TGTGCCACCAGCAGAGATGGGGGGGCTGGAAACACCATATATTTT.

This clonotype was recorded at least ten times. The CDR3 here is CASSALDRAYEQYF. CDR3 sequence (DNA): TGTGCCAGCAGTGCCTTGGACAGGGCCTACGAGCAGTACTTC. This sequence joins TRBV12-3 or TRBV12-4 and TRBJ2-7; TRBD1 aligns across 8 bases. The CDR3 spans 14 residues. V trimming: 5 bases; J trimming: 2 bases; junction bases outside the gene matches: 5.

Comment on this clonotype: A much larger clone is a single base away; this may be a read error. The chain combines TRBV12-3 or TRBV12-4 with TRBJ2-1; 9 bases align to TRBD1. The CDR3 consists of 15 residues. The CDR3 region has the DNA TGTGCCAGCAGCCCCGGGACAGGGCACTACAGTGAGCAGTTCTTC. Its protein is CASSPGTGHYSEQFF.

The V and J genes are TRBV6-5 and TRBJ1-2; D gene unclear. The CDR3 contains 14 residues. Germline-derived CDR1 and CDR2 are MNHEY and SVGAGI. Trimming took off 2 bases at V and 0 bases at J, with 7 bases between the two ends. For the CDR3, the DNA is TGTGCCAGCAGTTACCAAGATCCTAACTATGGCTACACCTTC. Translated: CASSYQDPNYGYTF.

The chain combines TRBV7-8 with TRBJ1-5; D is uncertain. V lost 5 bases to trimming and J lost 1 base, with 12 bases between them. This CDR3 region has 15 residues. The germline CDR1 and CDR2 sequences are SGHVS and FQNEAQ. Written as DNA, the CDR3 is TGTGCCAGCAGCCTCTTATGGGAGAGCAATCAGCCCCAGCATTTT. Its protein is CASSLLWESNQPQHF.

This clonotype was seen ten or more times. The chain employs TRBV2 and TRBJ1-1; D is ambiguous. From germline, CDR1 is SNHLY and CDR2 FYNNEI. This CDR3 has 15 amino acids. Trimming pared 2 bases from V and 0 bases from J, leaving 10 bases between. DNA for the CDR3: TGTGCCAGCAGTGAAATGCGGCTGATGAACACTGAAGCTTTCTTT. Translation: CASSEMRLMNTEAFF.

This clonotype was counted many times. The chain joins TRBV28 to TRBJ1-1, with unresolved D. Germline CDR1 is MDHEN and CDR2 is SYDVKM. The length of the CDR3 is 12 residues. V was pared by 2 bases and J by 9 bases, with 10 bases between. The CDR3 DNA reads TGTGCCAGCAGTTTAGTAGGAGAGAAAGCTTTCTTT. As protein: CASSLVGEKAFF.

Concerning this clonotype: This may come from a read error, since a much larger clone is one base off. The gene calls are TRBV28 and TRBJ2-7; 7 bases map to TRBD1. Germline V gene lookup returns CDR1 MDHEN and CDR2 SYDVKM. The CDR3 covers 14 residues. The CDR3 reads CASVPGTVPRVQHF. The DNA for the CDR3 is TGTGCCAGCGTTCCTGGGACAGTACCACGAGTGCAGCACTTC.